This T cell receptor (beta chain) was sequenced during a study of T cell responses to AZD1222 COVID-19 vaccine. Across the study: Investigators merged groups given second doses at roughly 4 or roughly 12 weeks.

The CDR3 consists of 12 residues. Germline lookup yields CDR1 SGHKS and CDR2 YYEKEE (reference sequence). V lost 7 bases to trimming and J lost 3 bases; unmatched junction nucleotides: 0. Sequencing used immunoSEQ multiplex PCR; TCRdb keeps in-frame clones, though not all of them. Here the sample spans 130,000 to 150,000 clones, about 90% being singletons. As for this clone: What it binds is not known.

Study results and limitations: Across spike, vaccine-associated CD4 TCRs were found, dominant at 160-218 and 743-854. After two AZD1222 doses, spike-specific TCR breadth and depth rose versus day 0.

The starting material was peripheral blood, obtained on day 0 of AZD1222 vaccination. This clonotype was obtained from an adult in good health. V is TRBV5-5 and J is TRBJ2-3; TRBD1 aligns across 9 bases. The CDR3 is CASGQGTDTQYF. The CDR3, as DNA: TGTGCCAGCGGACAGGGGACAGATACGCAGTATTTT.